The 11 T cell receptor beta chains given below trace back to one sample, sequenced in a study of identical twins. TCRdb redid the calling of the 5' RACE reads with MiXCR, one entry per CDR3 protein. The sample has under 500,000 distinct CDR3 sequences, 13% to 15% seen once; the top ten hold around 0.98%. This sample was also put to use in a study of yellow fever vaccine responses in identical twins.

Sequencing used CD4+ T cells sorted from blood. Source of these receptors: a woman aged 18-35 years in good health.

This clonotype was recorded a few times. The chain joins TRBV18 to TRBJ2-6; D ambiguous. From germline, CDR1 is KGHSH and CDR2 LQKENI. The CDR3 spans 15 residues. Trimming removed 3 bases from V and 0 bases from J, with 6 bases in between. This CDR3 is CASSPLGSGANVLTF. The DNA for the CDR3 is TGTGCCAGCTCACCTCTTGGCTCTGGGGCCAACGTCCTGACTTTC.

The chain combines TRBV6-2 or TRBV6-3 with TRBJ2-1, with D maybe TRBD1 (6 bases). CDR1 is MNHEY, CDR2 SVGEGT, per germline. Trimming cost V 7 bases and J 3 bases, with 13 bases left between them. This CDR3 contains 14 residues. The CDR3 protein is CASTLDRYYNEQFF. The CDR3 region has the DNA TGTGCCAGCACCCTTGACAGGTACTACAATGAGCAGTTCTTC.

This clonotype was picked up a small number of times. The rearrangement joins TRBV19 to TRBJ2-2; D is possibly TRBD1 (5 bases). The CDR3 spans 15 residues. V was pared by 6 bases and J by 2 bases, with 13 bases between. Looked up from germline, CDR1 is LNHDA and CDR2 is SQIVND (reference sequence). The CDR3 DNA reads as TGTGCCAGTAGGCCAGGACACACTAACACCGGGGAGCTGTTTTTT. Protein sequence: CASRPGHTNTGELFF.

The chain carries TRBV20-1 and TRBJ2-3; tentatively, D is TRBD2 (5 bases). Trimming removed 6 bases at V and 6 bases at J, with 13 bases between. CDR3 length: 12 amino acids. CDR1 and CDR2 from the germline V gene are DFQATT and SNEGSKA (reference sequence). For the CDR3, the DNA is TGCAGTGCCTCAACCCCGGGGGATACGCAGTATTTT. It yields the protein CSASTPGDTQYF.

The chain recombines TRBV6-5 with TRBJ1-1; D may be TRBD1 (5 bases). The length of the CDR3 is 13 residues. V shed 2 bases and J shed 5 bases, with 9 bases lying between them. CDR1 and CDR2 from the germline V gene are MNHEY and SVGAGI. For the CDR3, the DNA is TGTGCCAGCAGTTACCAGGGTCGGACTGAAGCTTTCTTT. As protein: CASSYQGRTEAFF.

The V and J genes are TRBV4-2 and TRBJ2-7; 8 bases agree with TRBD2. This CDR3 has 17 amino acids. CDR1 LGHNA and CDR2 YNFKEQ come from the germline V gene. Trimming took 4 bases from V and 4 from J; bases not matched to a gene: 15. CDR3 DNA sequence: TGTGCCAGCAGCCTCCTCCGGGGGGGCCCTAATCTTTACGAGCAGTACTTC. Its protein is CASSLLRGGPNLYEQYF.

This sequence joins TRBV24-1 and TRBJ2-1, with TRBD2 matching 12 bases. This CDR3 comprises 13 residues. V gave up 8 bases and J gave up 8 bases; unmatched junction bases: 3. Looked up from germline, CDR1 is KGHDR and CDR2 is SFDVKD. CDR3 amino acids: CATTTSGSYEQFF. CDR3 DNA: TGTGCCACCACGACTAGCGGGAGTTATGAGCAGTTCTTC.

This clonotype was detected only a few times. The chain combines TRBV20-1 with TRBJ1-5; D gene unclear. The CDR3 has 13 amino acids. V was cut by 7 bases and J by 2 bases, with 12 bases left in between. The V gene's germline CDR1 is DFQATT and CDR2 SNEGSKA (reference sequence). CDR3 sequence reads: CSGRALGNQPQHF. Written as DNA, the CDR3 is TGCAGTGGTAGGGCCTTAGGCAATCAGCCCCAGCATTTT.

This clonotype has more than one count but fewer than ten. The chain couples TRBV5-1 to TRBJ2-5; 10 positions match TRBD1. With 6 bases clipped from V and 5 bases from J, the junction kept 16 bases outside the gene matches. CDR3 length equals 17 residues. Germline CDR1 is SGHRS and CDR2 is YFSETQ. As DNA, the CDR3 is TGCGCCAGCAAAGAAGCGGCCGGGACAGGGGAGAGGGAGACCCAGTACTTC. Translated: CASKEAAGTGERETQYF.

This clonotype has just a few counts. The chain has TRBV5-1 and TRBJ2-7, with TRBD2 identical over 11 bases. This CDR3 is built from 23 residues. The V gene end was trimmed by 0 bases and the J gene end by 2 bases; junction bases not matched to a gene: 25. The germline V gene has CDR1 SGHRS and CDR2 YFSETQ. The CDR3 reads CASSLASSVAGGPSNLGPYEQYF. For the CDR3, the DNA is TGCGCCAGCAGCTTGGCCTCGTCGGTAGCGGGAGGGCCTAGTAACTTGGGGCCCTACGAGCAGTACTTC.

This clonotype has just a few counts. This chain uses TRBV7-3 with TRBJ2-7, with 10 bases that match TRBD2. The CDR3 runs to 14 residues. The J segment lost 3 bases and the V segment lost 4 bases, leaving 3 bases of the junction unmatched. In germline, CDR1 is SGHTA, CDR2 FQGTGA. The CDR3 coding sequence is TGTGCCAGCAGCTATACTAGCGGGAACTACGAGCAGTACTTC. This sequence encodes CASSYTSGNYEQYF.